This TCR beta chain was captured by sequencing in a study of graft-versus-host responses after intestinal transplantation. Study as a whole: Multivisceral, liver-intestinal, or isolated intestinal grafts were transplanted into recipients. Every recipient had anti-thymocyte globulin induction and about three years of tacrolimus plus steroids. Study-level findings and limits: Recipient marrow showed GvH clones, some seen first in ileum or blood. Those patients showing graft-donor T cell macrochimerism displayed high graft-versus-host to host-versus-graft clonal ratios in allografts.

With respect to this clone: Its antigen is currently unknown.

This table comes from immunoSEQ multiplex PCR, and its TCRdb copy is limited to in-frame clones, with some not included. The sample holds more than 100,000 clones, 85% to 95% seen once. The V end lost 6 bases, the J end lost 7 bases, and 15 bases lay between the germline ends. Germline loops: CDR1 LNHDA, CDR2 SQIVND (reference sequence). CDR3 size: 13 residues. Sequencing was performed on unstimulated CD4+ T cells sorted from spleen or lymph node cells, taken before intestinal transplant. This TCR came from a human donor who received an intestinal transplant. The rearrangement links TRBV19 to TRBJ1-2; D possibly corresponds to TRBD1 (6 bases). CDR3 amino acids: CASRRSGAGGYTF. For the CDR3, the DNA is TGTGCCAGTAGGCGGTCGGGGGCGGGTGGCTACACCTTC.